Sequencing of this T cell receptor beta chain was carried out in a study of graft-versus-host responses after intestinal transplantation. Generated by immunoSEQ multiplex PCR, the TCRdb table keeps only in-frame clones and is missing some. Among around 110,000 clones listed, 90% were seen once. V trimming: 5 bases; J trimming: 6 bases; junction bases outside the gene matches: 8. Germline V gene data show CDR1 as MNHEY and CDR2 as SMNVEV (reference sequence). This CDR3 region has 15 residues. As to this clone: Its antigen is currently unknown.

The V call is TRBV27, the J call TRBJ2-1; 9 nucleotides match TRBD2. The source material was unstimulated CD4+ T cells sorted from spleen or lymph node cells, sampled before intestinal transplant. This TCR came from a human donor who received an intestinal transplant. CDR3 coding DNA: TGTGCCAGCAGTACCCTTGCGGGGGGGATCAATGAGCAGTTCTTC. Its protein product is CASSTLAGGINEQFF.